These T cell receptor beta chains were read from a single sample in a study of PD-1 blockade in classical Hodgkin lymphoma. Profiled with immunoSEQ multiplex PCR; TCRdb holds only in-frame clones, not every one. This table has under 30,000 clones, over 75% appearing once. The input for sequencing was CD4+ T cells from blood, taken at baseline. The receptors come from a human donor with classical Hodgkin lymphoma. The CDR3 runs from the conserved cysteine through the conserved F or W. The D gene is left open where the match is weak.

D | V | CDR3
TRBD1 | TRBV27 | CASSYRQGAFAGYTF
TRBD1 | TRBV9 | CASSGQGAYEQYF
TRBD2 | TRBV18 | CASSASGIREQYF
TRBD2 | TRBV30 | CAWSTSLGLAGVVETQYF
TRBD1 | TRBV10-3 | CAISEPGDRAYEQYF
. | TRBV7-7 | CASSSLGGVAQYF
. | TRBV28 | CASSLRTLLGDEKLFF
. | TRBV7-9 | CASSKTSLGSGEDGYTF
TRBD2 | TRBV5-5 | CASSPGTSGTRADTQYF
TRBD1 | TRBV7-2 | CASSLRQGAWNEQFF
. | TRBV19 | CASMYGERGQPQHF
. | TRBV19 | CASSKGSLLAKNIQYF
TRBD1 | TRBV6-5 | CASSKGTGYTEAFF
. | TRBV28 | CASSFGGTGGDEQFF
. | TRBV5-1 | CASSLNRVYTDTQYF
. | TRBV29-1 | CSVGHSYEQYF
. | TRBV2 | CASSPRQGPWGGGANVLTF
TRBD2 | TRBV18 | CASSPGGSGTQYF
TRBD1 | TRBV5-4 | CASSPGTGVYGYTF
. | TRBV21-1 | CASSKALCFGATNEKLFF
TRBD1 | TRBV30 | CAWAGTVNSPLHF
. | TRBV11-2 | CASSPRWPGPSNTGELFF
. | TRBV7-2 | CASSRTGTSEKLFF
TRBD1 | TRBV19 | CASLKATGVYGYTF
. | TRBV7-9 | CASSFRETQYF
TRBD1 | TRBV5-1 | CASSKGQGLPQHF
. | TRBV6-5 | CASRSPTVNYGYTF
TRBD2 | TRBV7-9 | CASSLGTLAVGNEQFF
. | TRBV30 | CAWSVKEVGGGYTF
. | TRBV5-3 | CARSSRTDLNTEAFF
TRBD2 | TRBV6-1 | CASSEAWLAGGLGQYF
TRBD1 | TRBV7-9 | CASRKDRGLSYEQYF
. | TRBV7-2 | CASSLASRPGAISQAEAFF
TRBD1 | TRBV5-6 | CASSFGDRDQPQHF
TRBD1 | TRBV19 | CASSMLRGPGSEKLFF
TRBD1 | TRBV10-3 | CAISLTGEETQYF
. | TRBV4-1 | CASSHPRSSGELFF
. | TRBV5-1 | CASSLGGGSYNEQFF
. | TRBV6-5 | CASSSLLKGQPQHF
. | TRBV5-6 | CASSLGGGGGETQYF
. | TRBV25-1 | CASRDVFYGYTF
TRBD2 | TRBV5-6 | CASSEGLAGETQYF
TRBD1 | TRBV7-9 | CASSLTGTGETQYF
. | TRBV27 | CASSLGWGEQYF
TRBD1 | TRBV6-6 | CASSYGQGMNTEAFF
. | TRBV19 | CASSIRGTYSNQPQHF
. | TRBV6-5 | CASSYSTGATSGYTF
. | TRBV13 | CASSQRRVYEQYF
. | TRBV2 | CASKSRSTDTQYF
TRBD2 | TRBV4-2 | CASSQDVAGGTNTGELFF
. | TRBV19 | CASSESSGHTAPGTQYF
. | TRBV11-2 | CASSPVLVGTQYF
. | TRBV28 | CASRAGGGGASYEQYF
. | TRBV5-6 | CASSLRAIEAFF